A selection of T cell receptor beta chains follows, all from one sample in a study of shared clonotypes between healthy human individuals. Produced via immunoSEQ multiplex PCR; TCRdb's table is partial and in-frame only. The sample has about 2 million clones, 95% seen once. The sequenced material came from naive CD4+ T cells sorted from blood. These receptors all come from a man younger than 30 in good health. Both conserved end residues are part of each CDR3. D genes are given only for firm matches. Some rows mark clone size as missing; the rest say once, few, many or name a class of expanded clone.

len	v_gene	j_gene	abundance	d_gene	CDR3aa	CDR3nt
15	TRBV19	TRBJ2-1	-	-	CASSTTMSSYNEQFF	TGTGCCAGTAGTACTACGATGAGCTCCTACAATGAGCAGTTCTTC
13	TRBV14	TRBJ1-6	-	-	CASSGGSNSPLHF	TGTGCCAGCAGCGGGGGCAGCAATTCACCCCTCCACTTT
14	TRBV7-3	TRBJ1-3	-	-	CASSSGLSGNTIYF	TGTGCCAGCAGCTCGGGCCTATCTGGAAACACCATATATTTT
15	TRBV6-5	TRBJ1-3	-	-	CASRSRGSSGNTIYF	TGTGCCAGCAGGAGCAGGGGCTCCTCTGGAAACACCATATATTTT
13	TRBV7-2	TRBJ2-7	-	-	CASSLAVLYEQYF	TGTGCCAGCAGCTTAGCGGTGTTGTACGAGCAGTACTTC
19	TRBV27	TRBJ2-7	-	TRBD2	CASREGLVAGGTFSYEQYF	TGTGCCAGCAGAGAGGGTTTGGTAGCGGGGGGGACATTCTCCTACGAGCAGTACTTC
17	TRBV9	TRBJ2-3	once	-	CASSVSGPGASTDTQYF	TGTGCCAGCAGCGTAAGCGGGCCGGGGGCTAGCACAGATACGCAGTATTTT
16	TRBV11-3	TRBJ2-1	-	-	CASSPLTGSSYNEQFF	TGTGCCAGCAGCCCCCTAACGGGGAGCTCCTACAATGAGCAGTTCTTC
16	TRBV4-1	TRBJ2-3	-	TRBD2	CASSQDLGGSTDTQYF	TGCGCCAGCAGCCAAGATCTCGGGGGGTCAACAGATACGCAGTATTTT
16	TRBV5-4	TRBJ2-2	-	-	CASSLSPTVVSGELFF	TGTGCCAGCAGCTTAAGCCCTACGGTGGTATCCGGGGAGCTGTTTTTT
15	TRBV7-9	TRBJ2-7	-	-	CASSLVQDRAYEQYF	TGTGCCAGCAGCTTAGTCCAAGACCGAGCCTACGAGCAGTACTTC
15	TRBV4-1	TRBJ2-7	once	TRBD2	CASSQGGSLNYEQYF	TGCGCCAGCAGCCAGGGCGGGAGTTTAAACTACGAGCAGTACTTC
14	TRBV5-1	TRBJ2-1	few	-	CASTWRGPPDEQFF	TGCGCCAGCACTTGGCGAGGACCTCCCGATGAGCAGTTCTTC
15	TRBV5-1	TRBJ2-1	-	-	CASSVRPGPDNEQFF	TGCGCCAGCAGCGTTCGTCCGGGGCCAGACAATGAGCAGTTCTTC
14	TRBV5-4	TRBJ2-2	-	-	CASSSLKNTGELFF	TGTGCCAGCAGCTCTCTTAAGAACACCGGGGAGCTGTTTTTT
15	TRBV7-2	TRBJ1-4	-	-	CASSFRDGRNEKLFF	TGTGCCAGCAGCTTCAGGGATGGTCGTAATGAAAAACTGTTTTTT
16	TRBV7-8	TRBJ2-2	-	-	CASSFSGQANTGELFF	TGTGCCAGCAGCTTCTCGGGCCAGGCAAACACCGGGGAGCTGTTTTTT
13	TRBV10-3	TRBJ2-7	-	-	CAISDYGPYEQYF	TGTGCCATCAGTGACTACGGCCCCTACGAGCAGTACTTC
13	TRBV11-2	TRBJ2-3	-	-	CASSFSRDLPQYF	TGTGCCAGCAGCTTTAGCCGGGACTTGCCTCAGTATTTT
18	TRBV27	TRBJ1-5	-	-	CASSLTGDNVKSNQPQHF	TGTGCCAGCAGTTTAACGGGGGATAACGTGAAGAGCAATCAGCCCCAGCATTTT
13	TRBV6-1	TRBJ2-5	-	TRBD1	CASSSGTGGIQYF	TGTGCCAGTTCGTCCGGGACAGGGGGTATCCAGTACTTC
13	TRBV7-9	TRBJ1-2	-	-	CASSLMPGNGYTF	TGTGCCAGCAGCTTAATGCCAGGGAATGGCTACACCTTC
13	TRBV27	TRBJ1-1	-	-	CASSLSMNTEAFF	TGTGCCAGCAGTTTAAGCATGAACACTGAAGCTTTCTTT
14	TRBV5-4	TRBJ2-7	once	-	CASSLEIRDFEQYF	TGTGCCAGCAGCTTGGAAATCCGGGACTTCGAGCAGTACTTC
14	TRBV19	TRBJ1-6	-	TRBD1	CASSRQGGNSPLHF	TGTGCCAGTAGTCGACAGGGGGGAAATTCACCCCTCCACTTT
14	TRBV6-5	TRBJ2-1	-	TRBD2	CASRGLAGYNEQFF	TGTGCCAGCAGGGGACTAGCGGGATACAATGAGCAGTTCTTC
15	TRBV2	TRBJ2-7	-	-	CASSEALTTAYEQYF	TGTGCCAGCAGTGAAGCGCTAACGACTGCATACGAGCAGTACTTC
15	TRBV19	TRBJ1-6	-	-	CASSIEGEPNSPLHF	TGTGCCAGTAGTATAGAAGGGGAGCCCAATTCACCCCTCCACTTT
15	TRBV18	TRBJ2-5	-	-	CASSPRGSRVETQYF	TGTGCCAGCTCACCCCGGGGATCCAGAGTAGAGACCCAGTACTTC
14	TRBV7-8	TRBJ2-3	-	-	CASSLDRFTDTQYF	TGTGCCAGCAGCTTAGATCGATTCACAGATACGCAGTATTTT
14	TRBV15	TRBJ1-2	-	-	CATSDGGSTRGYTF	TGTGCCACCAGCGATGGCGGCTCCACGCGAGGCTACACCTTC
14	TRBV10-3	TRBJ2-3	-	TRBD2	CAIGKAGGTDTQYF	TGTGCCATCGGCAAAGCGGGAGGCACAGATACGCAGTATTTT
15	TRBV7-9	TRBJ1-6	-	TRBD1	CASRSGGPIDSPLHF	TGTGCCAGCAGATCAGGGGGCCCAATAGATTCACCCCTCCACTTT
12	TRBV9	TRBJ1-6	-	-	CASSVSGSPLHF	TGTGCCAGCAGCGTTTCAGGTTCACCCCTCCACTTT
11	TRBV28	TRBJ1-5	-	-	CASRNNQPQHF	TGTGCCAGCAGGAACAATCAGCCCCAGCATTTT
17	TRBV5-1	TRBJ2-3	-	-	CASSLGRAGPRWDTQYF	TGCGCCAGCAGCTTGGGTCGAGCGGGTCCCCGTTGGGATACGCAGTATTTT
16	TRBV6-4	TRBJ2-3	-	TRBD2	CASSVTSGGSTDTQYF	TGTGCCAGCAGTGTGACTAGCGGGGGTAGCACAGATACGCAGTATTTT
17	TRBV10-3	TRBJ1-2	once	TRBD1	CAISGILGQGTNYGYTF	TGTGCCATCAGTGGGATCCTGGGACAGGGAACAAACTATGGCTACACCTTC
18	TRBV4-3	TRBJ2-3	once	TRBD2	CASSQDLLSGSRPDTQYF	TGCGCCAGCAGCCAAGATCTCCTTAGCGGGAGCCGTCCAGATACGCAGTATTTT
15	TRBV5-1	TRBJ2-7	-	-	CASSLARGLSYEQYF	TGCGCCAGCAGCTTGGCCAGGGGATTATCCTACGAGCAGTACTTC
12	TRBV7-9	TRBJ2-1	-	-	CASSTPGVEQFF	TGTGCCAGCAGCACACCTGGGGTCGAGCAGTTCTTC